What follows is one T cell receptor (beta chain) and its context. One end of the junction is discordant with germline, which a read error may explain. The data belong to a study of T cell repertoires in cytomegalovirus infection. Study summary: Indicated by public TCR beta signatures were CMV infection and matching HLA type.

MiXCR, run by TCRdb on the reads, gives a single entry per CDR3 protein. The sample gives about 680,000 distinct CDR3 sequences, approximately 24% of which show up once; less than 10% is in the top ten. The CDR3 covers 16 residues. Germline V gene lookup returns CDR1 MGHRA and CDR2 YSYEKL. The chain joins TRBV4-1 to TRBJ2-1; either TRBD1 or TRBD2 may fit D (5 bases each). This sequence originates from a human donor in good health (CMV status not recorded). Some clones in this sample may be carry-over from other donors' samples. Material for sequencing was CD8+ T cells from PBMCs. The CDR3 is CASSQPTLGDPREQFF. The CDR3 region has the DNA TGTGCCAGCAGCCAGCCCACGCTCGGGGACCCCAGGGAGCAGTTCTTC.